This T cell receptor (beta chain) was captured in a study of blood T cell repertoires in COVID-19. Looking at the study overall: Sites across the United States, Italy and Spain contributed samples from acute and convalescent COVID-19.

Produced via immunoSEQ multiplex PCR; TCRdb's table is partial and in-frame only. The data show more than 250,000 clones, 84% seen once. The TCR comes from a human donor in a cohort sampled during active COVID-19. The sequenced material came from peripheral blood.

The CDR3 loop reads CASSFRGTEAFF. CDR3 nucleotides: TGTGCCAGCAGTTTTAGGGGCACTGAAGCTTTCTTT. The J gene is TRBJ1-1, the V gene TRBV28; tentative D call: TRBD1 (5 bases). The CDR3 is 12 residues long. Germline V lookup: CDR1 MDHEN, CDR2 SYDVKM. Trimming cost V 3 bases and J 4 bases, with 6 bases left between them.